Below are 18 T cell receptor beta chains sequenced from a single sample in a study of T-cell memory formation after mild COVID-19 (TCRdb year 2021). Library method: 5' RACE. The data were produced on an Illumina NovaSeq 6000. The public reads were quality trimmed at Q25 with fastp and then assembled into clones with MiXCR by TCRdb, keeping productive beta chains. One record per CDR3 amino acid sequence lists the most common genes and DNA. For this sample there are about 540,000 distinct CDR3 sequences; about 20% appear just once. The ten biggest clones cover around 12% of the sample. Sequenced: PBMCs or a T cell subset sorted from them (not recorded which). The receptors stem from an adult woman who had mild COVID-19 (a few samples of this study predate the infection). The sample titles of this study are shuffled in the database, so cell type and time point are left out; the donor was told from shared clones.

The chain uses TRBV7-2 and TRBJ2-1; TRBD2 matches at 13 bases. Trimming cost V 5 bases and J 5 bases; bases outside gene matches: 9. The CDR3 has 17 residues. Germline CDR1 SGHTA, CDR2 FQGNSA. The CDR3 nucleotides are TGTGCCAGCAGCCCAAGTGGACTAGCGGGGGCTAACAATGAGCAGTTCTTC. Amino acids: CASSPSGLAGANNEQFF.

The chain combines TRBV29-1 with TRBJ1-2; a weak D match, TRBD1 (6 bases). Germline assignment: CDR1 SQVTM and CDR2 ANQGSEA. The CDR3 sequence is 14 residues long. The V end lost 6 bases, the J end lost 7 bases, and 21 bases lay between the germline ends. CDR3 bases: TGCAGCGTAGCGGACGCAGGATTAGGGGGTGGCTACACCTTC. It encodes CSVADAGLGGGYTF.

This clonotype was seen only a few times. The V gene is TRBV5-1, the J gene TRBJ2-5; D remains unclear. The germline V and J ends were trimmed by 4 bases and 2 bases, with 6 bases remaining between them. Germline CDR1 SGHRS, CDR2 YFSETQ. The CDR3 contains 12 residues. Here the CDR3 DNA reads TGCGCCAGCAGCGTCCGGCAAGAGACCCAGTACTTC. This translates into CASSVRQETQYF.

The chain uses TRBV10-3 and TRBJ2-6; possibly TRBD1 for D (6 bases). The CDR3 contains 17 residues. The V end lost 0 bases, the J end lost 2 bases, and 11 bases lay between the germline ends. Germline CDR1 reads ENHRY; CDR2 reads SYGVKD. The CDR3 sequence is CAISESTGGTGANVLTF. Here the CDR3 DNA reads TGTGCCATCAGTGAGTCGACTGGGGGCACTGGGGCCAACGTCCTGACTTTC.

Comment on this clonotype: This may arise from a read error, as a much more abundant clone is one base away. The chain carries TRBV9 and TRBJ2-1, with D tentatively TRBD1 or TRBD2 (5 bases each). The V gene lost 2 bases and the J gene lost 0 bases, with 9 bases spanning the gap. Germline-derived CDR1 and CDR2 are SGDLS and YYNGEE. The CDR3 is 15 amino acids. The CDR3 protein is CASSVKGSSYNEQFF. CDR3 coding DNA: TGTGCCAGCAGCGTGAAGGGGAGCTCCTACAATGAGCAGTTCTTC.

The chain links TRBV9 to TRBJ1-4, with TRBD1 identical over 8 bases. V trimming: 0 bases; J trimming: 6 bases; junction bases outside the gene matches: 4. The CDR3 sequence is 15 residues long. CDR1 is SGDLS and CDR2 is YYNGEE in the germline V gene. CDR3 coding DNA: TGTGCCAGCAGCGTAGCTGGGACAGGCCATGAAAAACTGTTTTTT. As protein: CASSVAGTGHEKLFF.

The chain's CDR3 is CASSRGLAGMNRAGELFF. The CDR3 DNA sequence: TGTGCCAGCAGCCGGGGACTAGCGGGAATGAATCGGGCCGGGGAGCTGTTTTTT. This rearrangement joins TRBV6-2 or TRBV6-3 to TRBJ2-2; 13 bases are shared with TRBD2. Germline lookup yields CDR1 MNHEY and CDR2 SVGEGT. J gave up 6 bases and V 6 bases, and 13 bases lay outside the gene matches. There are 18 residues in the CDR3.

The chain couples TRBV20-1 to TRBJ1-5; no reliable D call. V was shortened by 3 bases and J by 9 bases, with 12 bases between the two germline ends. This CDR3 contains 12 residues. CDR1 DFQATT and CDR2 SNEGSKA come from the germline V gene (reference sequence). In DNA form, the CDR3 reads TGCAGTGCTAGCGGGCAGGAGGGGCCCCAGCATTTT. It codes for CSASGQEGPQHF.

This clonotype came up many times. This sequence joins TRBV5-5 and TRBJ1-5, with D possibly TRBD1 on 5 matching bases. Trimming took off 3 bases at V and 4 bases at J, with 11 bases between the two ends. Germline lookup yields CDR1 SGHKS and CDR2 YYEKEE (reference sequence). The CDR3 is 14 residues long. In DNA form, the CDR3 reads TGTGCCAGCAGCTACCGGGACGGAAATCAGCCCCAGCATTTT. Protein sequence: CASSYRDGNQPQHF. The full variable domain, in which reference TRBV5-5 and TRBJ1-5 provide the parts outside the CDR3, is DAGVTQSPTHLIKTRGQQVTLRCSPISGHKSVSWYQQVLGQGPQFIFQYYEKEERGRGNFPDRFSARQFPNYSSELNVNALLLGDSALYLCASSYRDGNQPQHFGDGTRLSIL.

CDR3 coding DNA: TGTGCCAGCAGCCCCCGGGCGGGGGACTATGGCTACACCTTC. It yields the protein CASSPRAGDYGYTF. V is TRBV7-9 and J is TRBJ1-2; the D gene is possibly TRBD1 (5 bases). Germline V lookup: CDR1 SEHNR, CDR2 FQNEAQ (reference sequence). Between the trimmed V and J ends, which lost 5 bases and 3 bases, there was a span of 13 bases. The CDR3 is made up of 14 amino acids. Filled out from reference TRBV7-9 and TRBJ1-2, the complete variable domain reads DTGVSQNPRHKITKRGQNVTFRCDPISEHNRLYWYRQTLGQGPEFLTYFQNEAQLEKSRLLSDRFSAERPKGSFSTLEIQRTEQGDSAMYLCASSPRAGDYGYTFGSGTRLTVV.

The V call is TRBV4-1, the J call TRBJ1-2, with D unresolved. Looked up from germline, CDR1 is MGHRA and CDR2 is YSYEKL. This CDR3 has 14 residues. The V and J ends lost 0 bases and 8 bases respectively, with 13 bases between them. CDR3 amino acids: CASSQEVIGSGYTF. In DNA form, the CDR3 reads TGCGCCAGCAGCCAAGAAGTTATAGGGAGCGGCTACACCTTC.

This clonotype was seen only a few times. The chain carries TRBV12-3 or TRBV12-4 and TRBJ2-7; D might be TRBD1 (6 bases). The CDR3 spans 15 residues. With 4 bases removed from V and 6 bases from J, the gap between germline ends came to 19 bases. The CDR3 DNA sequence: TGTGCCAGCAGTTCCCGGGCCCTGGGGGCTACCGAGCAGTACTTC. This codes for CASSSRALGATEQYF.

The sample holds a few counts of this clonotype. This chain uses TRBV12-3 or TRBV12-4 with TRBJ2-1, with D possibly TRBD2 on 6 matching bases. Trimming removed 7 bases at V and 9 bases at J, with 19 bases between. This CDR3 region has 14 residues. CDR3 bases: TGTGCCAGCATCCTTTTACTGGAGGGTACTGAGCAGTTCTTC. Amino acids: CASILLLEGTEQFF.

This clonotype was seen a few times. V and J are TRBV20-1 and TRBJ2-3; 8 bases are a match to TRBD2. The CDR3 totals 15 residues. The V gene end was trimmed by 5 bases and the J gene end by 3 bases; junction bases not matched to a gene: 10. Germline V lookup: CDR1 DFQATT, CDR2 SNEGSKA (reference sequence). CDR3 amino acids: CSAGLRGGGTDTQYF. The CDR3 DNA sequence: TGCAGTGCTGGGCTTCGGGGGGGGGGAACAGATACGCAGTATTTT.

The genes are TRBV5-1 and TRBJ1-1; D is uncertain. Trimming removed 4 bases at V and 1 base at J, with 14 bases between. This CDR3 is built from 15 residues. Germline lookup yields CDR1 SGHRS and CDR2 YFSETQ. The CDR3 loop is CASSAFPETNTEAFF. CDR3 coding DNA: TGCGCCAGCAGCGCCTTCCCGGAGACGAACACTGAAGCTTTCTTT. The whole variable domain, remainder taken from reference TRBV5-1 and TRBJ1-1, is KAGVTQTPRYLIKTRGQQVTLSCSPISGHRSVSWYQQTPGQGLQFLFEYFSETQRNKGNFPGRFSGRQFSNSRSEMNVSTLELGDSALYLCASSAFPETNTEAFFGQGTRLTVV.

This clonotype came up a few times. This chain connects TRBV6-5 to TRBJ2-3; tentatively, D is TRBD2 (5 bases). CDR3 length: 14 residues. Germline V gene sequence: CDR1 MNHEY, CDR2 SVGAGI. V was cut by 0 bases and J by 4 bases, with 8 bases left in between. In nucleotides, the CDR3 is TGTGCCAGCAGTTACTCAACAGCGGCAGATACGCAGTATTTT. Protein product: CASSYSTAADTQYF.

This clonotype was counted a few times. This chain connects TRBV7-2 to TRBJ2-1, with D tentatively TRBD1 or TRBD2 (5 bases each). Trimming took 5 bases from V and 0 from J, leaving 11 bases between them. CDR1 and CDR2 from the germline V gene are SGHTA and FQGNSA. CDR3 length: 15 residues. This CDR3 is CASSTGPSSYNEQFF. The CDR3 DNA reads TGTGCCAGCAGCACGGGACCAAGCTCCTACAATGAGCAGTTCTTC.

The chain carries TRBV6-5 and TRBJ2-5, with D possibly matching TRBD2 (6 bases). Per germline, CDR1 MNHEY and CDR2 SVGAGI. CDR3 length: 16 residues. V was shortened by 6 bases and J by 1 base, with 18 bases between the two germline ends. In DNA, the CDR3 is TGTGCCAGCAGGCTGGGGGAAGCGGGCGGCCAAGAGACCCAGTACTTC. Protein sequence: CASRLGEAGGQETQYF.